This T cell receptor (beta chain) was captured by sequencing in a study of response to subunit inactivated influenza vaccine. General observations from the study: The authors suggested that few new T cells are recruited per seasonal influenza vaccination.

MiXCR, run by TCRdb on the RT-PCR reads, gives a single entry per CDR3 protein. This table has 500,000 or so distinct CDR3 sequences, approximately 11% appearing once. This clonotype has more than one count but fewer than ten. Its antigen is still unknown. Trimming removed 3 bases from V and 0 bases from J; junction bases left unmatched: 8. The CDR3 runs 19 residues. Looked up from germline, CDR1 is SGHVS and CDR2 is FNYEAQ. The sample in question was PBMCs from blood, obtained 35 to 45 days after vaccination. The receptor's source is a man aged 45-60 years who received an inactivated influenza vaccine. The J gene is TRBJ2-3, the V gene TRBV7-6; TRBD2 matches 14 bases. Here the CDR3 reads CASSLRPGLAGASTDTQYF. The DNA of the CDR3 is TGTGCCAGCAGCTTGCGCCCGGGACTAGCGGGGGCAAGCACAGATACGCAGTATTTT.